This T cell receptor beta chain originates from a study of T-cell reconstitution after alpha-beta-depleted transplantation in children. Broader study findings: TCRbeta diversity was high at day 60 in some patients (a result of surviving recipient T cells and thymic progenitors). Approximately two months post-transplant, alpha-beta T cells reportedly originated from several hundred expanded graft clones. T-cell counts and diversity at one year post-transplant came mainly from newly produced T cells.

Germline V gives CDR1 ENHRY, CDR2 SYGVKD. The CDR3 totals 16 residues. The V and J ends lost 6 bases and 2 bases, in that order; junction bases with no gene match: 11. Unique molecular identifiers were used in preparing the TCRbeta library. One entry per CDR3 protein results from TCRdb running MiXCR on the PCR reads. The repertoire includes 85,000 to 120,000 distinct CDR3 sequences, around 7% of them detected once, and roughly 17% sits in the top ten. Turning to this clonotype: The antigen is undetermined.

The chain links TRBV10-3 to TRBJ2-3, with 7 bases aligning to TRBD2. Sequencing was performed on PBMCs, taken before TCRalphabeta/CD19-depleted stem cell transplant. The clonotype originates from a boy between 2 and 10 years old with acute lymphoblastic leukemia, due to receive a stem cell transplant. This CDR3 reads CAISPQGLVLTDTQYF. In DNA form, the CDR3 reads TGTGCCATCAGCCCGCAAGGACTAGTTCTCACAGATACGCAGTATTTT.